Below, 25 T cell receptor beta chains from the same sample are listed, as sequenced in a study of blood T cell repertoires in COVID-19. Sequenced by immunoSEQ multiplex PCR; TCRdb stores in-frame clones only, minus some. The sample yields 300,000 to 450,000 clones, more than 75% seen once. The specimen was peripheral blood. The receptors here all came from a woman aged 55-70 years with COVID-19, enrolled during active disease.

The V gene is TRBV12-5, the J gene TRBJ2-3; a weak D match, TRBD2 (6 bases). The CDR3 is made up of 16 amino acids. Germline CDR1 reads LGHNT; CDR2 reads FRNRAP. Trimming left V 0 bases short and J 6 bases short, with 16 bases between. CDR3 protein: CASGLVLGGASDTQYF. The CDR3 DNA is TGTGCTAGTGGTTTGGTACTAGGCGGGGCATCCGATACGCAGTATTTT.

This sequence joins TRBV5-1 and TRBJ2-7; tentatively, D is TRBD2 (7 bases). This CDR3 comprises 14 residues. Trimming stripped 4 bases from V and 2 bases from J, with 13 bases between. In germline, CDR1 is SGHRS, CDR2 YFSETQ. For the CDR3, the DNA is TGCGCCAGCAGCCCCCGGGGGGCCGCCTACGAGCAGTACTTC. Encoded protein: CASSPRGAAYEQYF.

The CDR3 nucleotides read TGTGCCAGCAGCTCCACCTACTACACGAACACTGAAGCTTTCTTT. Its protein product is CASSSTYYTNTEAFF. V usage is TRBV7-9 and J usage is TRBJ1-1; D ambiguous. CDR1 is SEHNR and CDR2 is FQNEAQ in the germline V gene (reference sequence). The V end was cut by 4 bases, the J end by 1 base, with 13 bases between. This CDR3 spans 15 amino acids.

The genes are TRBV18 and TRBJ1-3, with TRBD1 identical over 10 bases. CDR3 size: 16 residues. CDR1 is KGHSH, CDR2 LQKENI, per germline. The ends lost 2 bases at V and 2 bases at J; junction bases unmatched: 3. The CDR3 DNA is TGTGCCAGCTCACCAGTCGGACAGGGGGCTGGAAACACCATATATTTT. Translation gives CASSPVGQGAGNTIYF.

The chain recombines TRBV9 with TRBJ1-3; no reliable D call. CDR1 SGDLS and CDR2 YYNGEE come from the germline V gene. Trimming took off 0 bases at V and 0 bases at J, with 7 bases between the two ends. The CDR3 sequence is 15 residues long. The CDR3 DNA is TGTGCCAGCAGCGTAGTAGGGAGCTCTGGAAACACCATATATTTT. This translates into CASSVVGSSGNTIYF. The full variable domain, with the rest looked up from reference TRBV9 and TRBJ1-3, is DSGVTQTPKHLITATGQRVTLRCSPRSGDLSVYWYQQSLDQGLQFLIQYYNGEERAKGNILERFSAQQFPDLHSELNLSSLELGDSALYFCASSVVGSSGNTIYFGEGSWLTVV.

The chain is built from TRBV5-1 and TRBJ2-3, with 14 bases identical to TRBD2. This CDR3 has 19 residues. The V gene's germline CDR1 is SGHRS and CDR2 YFSETQ. The V segment lost 4 bases and the J segment 0 bases; nucleotides outside the gene matches: 10. The CDR3 protein is CASSTLGLAGGRSTDTQYF. Written as DNA, the CDR3 is TGCGCCAGCAGCACCCTAGGACTAGCGGGGGGTCGAAGCACAGATACGCAGTATTTT.

The rearrangement links TRBV10-3 to TRBJ1-5; a weak D match, TRBD1 (5 bases). This CDR3 region has 17 residues. Trimming left V 2 bases short and J 1 base short, with 15 bases between. The V gene's germline CDR1 is ENHRY and CDR2 SYGVKD. The CDR3 sequence is CAISEAEGRGSNQPQHF. CDR3 nucleotide sequence: TGTGCCATCAGTGAGGCGGAGGGCCGGGGGAGCAATCAGCCCCAGCATTTT.

This clone has a handful of counts. The chain joins TRBV15 to TRBJ1-1, with TRBD1 matching over 7 bases. Germline trimming cut 9 bases from V and 4 bases from J; bases unmatched to any gene: 11. Germline CDR1 LNHNV, CDR2 YYDKDF (reference sequence). This CDR3 spans 14 amino acids. CDR3 sequence reads: CATKGGAWITEAFF. In nucleotides, the CDR3 is TGTGCCACTAAAGGGGGCGCGTGGATCACTGAAGCTTTCTTT.

This rearrangement joins TRBV9 to TRBJ1-6; tentative D call: TRBD1 (6 bases). V was pared by 4 bases and J by 11 bases, with 16 bases between. Germline assignment: CDR1 SGDLS and CDR2 YYNGEE. The CDR3 extends over 14 amino acids. The CDR3 DNA reads TGTGCCAGCAGCTACAGGGTGGAACGAGCACCCCTCCACTTT. Its translation is CASSYRVERAPLHF.

The chain has TRBV15 and TRBJ1-3, with D tentatively TRBD1 (5 bases). The CDR3 is 16 residues long. V lost 1 base, J lost 0 bases, and 10 bases lay in between. CDR1 is LNHNV, CDR2 YYDKDF, per germline (reference sequence). CDR3 protein: CATSRGQSSSGNTIYF. In DNA, the CDR3 is TGTGCCACCAGCAGAGGACAGTCGAGCTCTGGAAACACCATATATTTT.

This chain uses TRBV28 with TRBJ1-1, with D perhaps matching TRBD1 (6 bases). In germline, CDR1 is MDHEN, CDR2 SYDVKM. Trimming took 2 bases from V and 5 from J, leaving 18 bases between them. The CDR3 is 16 amino acids. CDR3: CASSLTGSLGSTEAFF. The DNA of the CDR3 is TGTGCCAGCAGTTTAACAGGGTCCCTCGGAAGTACTGAAGCTTTCTTT.

This chain connects TRBV19 to TRBJ1-5, with TRBD1 as a possible D gene (5 bases). The ends were cut back, 6 bases at V and 4 bases at J, with 13 bases in the middle. The CDR3 has 14 amino acids. Germline-derived CDR1 and CDR2 are LNHDA and SQIVND (reference sequence). The CDR3 DNA follows: TGTGCCAGTAGCCGTCAGGAGGGGAATCAGCCCCAGCATTTT. This translates into CASSRQEGNQPQHF.

The chain employs TRBV20-1 and TRBJ1-1, with 7 bases lining up with TRBD1. The V and J ends lost 6 bases and 10 bases, in that order; junction bases with no gene match: 8. Germline V CDR1 and CDR2: DFQATT, SNEGSKA (reference sequence). The CDR3 covers 11 residues. The DNA for the CDR3 is TGCAGTGCACAGGACAGGTTCAGAGCTTTCTTT. Translating it yields CSAQDRFRAFF.

The V and J genes are TRBV12-5 and TRBJ1-4, with no clear D. The V and J ends lost 5 bases and 4 bases respectively, with 5 bases between them. This CDR3 is 12 amino acids long. Germline CDR1 LGHNT, CDR2 FRNRAP. The CDR3 sequence: CASGGGNEKLFF. Here the CDR3 DNA reads TGTGCTAGTGGTGGCGGTAATGAAAAACTGTTTTTT.

Here the CDR3 reads CATSRDLGQGGNYGYTF. DNA of the CDR3: TGTGCCACCAGCAGAGATTTGGGACAGGGGGGTAACTATGGCTACACCTTC. The chain uses TRBV15 and TRBJ1-2; 11 bases are shared with TRBD1. The CDR3 runs to 17 residues. Trimming removed 0 bases from V and 1 base from J; junction bases left unmatched: 4. The V gene's germline CDR1 is LNHNV and CDR2 YYDKDF (reference sequence). The full variable domain, with the rest looked up from reference TRBV15 and TRBJ1-2, is DAMVIQNPRYQVTQFGKPVTLSCSQTLNHNVMYWYQQKSSQAPKLLFHYYDKDFNNEADTPDNFQSRRPNTSFCFLDIRSPGLGDTAMYLCATSRDLGQGGNYGYTFGSGTRLTVV.

The chain employs TRBV5-1 and TRBJ1-2; D is unresolved. V lost 3 bases and J 4 bases, leaving 10 bases between the germline ends. Germline V gene data show CDR1 as SGHRS and CDR2 as YFSETQ. There are 13 residues in the CDR3. CDR3 DNA sequence: TGCGCCAGCAGCTCGGCCCCGGGCTATGGCTACACCTTC. Protein sequence: CASSSAPGYGYTF.

The V and J genes are TRBV18 and TRBJ2-5; TRBD1 matches at 8 bases. The CDR3 is 14 amino acids. CDR1 and CDR2 (germline): KGHSH, LQKENI. V dropped 8 bases and J dropped 2; count of bases not matched to a gene: 7. CDR3 in amino acids: CASGRGRVQETQYF. The CDR3 DNA reads TGTGCCAGCGGCAGGGGGCGCGTACAAGAGACCCAGTACTTC.

In this sample, this clone turned up once. The chain has TRBV5-1 and TRBJ2-7, with 8 nucleotides matching TRBD1. Trimming removed 3 bases from V and 0 bases from J; junction bases left unmatched: 8. This CDR3 is 16 amino acids long. Germline lookup yields CDR1 SGHRS and CDR2 YFSETQ. The CDR3 protein is CASSSSWDRSSYEQYF. The CDR3 DNA is TGCGCCAGCAGCTCGTCGTGGGACAGGAGCTCCTACGAGCAGTACTTC. The variable domain in full, with the rest retrieved from reference TRBV5-1 and TRBJ2-7, is KAGVTQTPRYLIKTRGQQVTLSCSPISGHRSVSWYQQTPGQGLQFLFEYFSETQRNKGNFPGRFSGRQFSNSRSEMNVSTLELGDSALYLCASSSSWDRSSYEQYFGPGTRLTVT.

In this sample, this clone turned up many times. This chain uses TRBV5-6 with TRBJ2-6, with D possibly TRBD1 on 7 matching bases. Looked up from germline, CDR1 is SGHDT and CDR2 is YYEEEE. Trimming removed 6 bases at V and 2 bases at J, with 18 bases between. This CDR3 comprises 17 residues. This CDR3 reads CASKWRGRAPGANVLTF. As DNA, the CDR3 is TGTGCCAGCAAGTGGAGGGGGCGGGCTCCTGGGGCCAACGTCCTGACTTTC.

This chain connects TRBV3-1 (or the pseudogene TRBV3-2) to TRBJ1-2; TRBD1 aligns across 7 bases. Trimming at V came to 4 bases and at J to 1 base, leaving 6 bases not matched to a gene. Germline V lookup: CDR1 LGHDT, CDR2 YNNKEL (reference sequence). The length of the CDR3 is 15 residues. The CDR3 spells CASSPPQGHNYGYTF. The CDR3 bases are TGTGCCAGCAGCCCCCCACAGGGGCATAACTATGGCTACACCTTC.

The J gene is TRBJ1-5, the V gene TRBV15; 8 bases match TRBD1. CDR3 length: 13 residues. With 9 bases clipped from V and 6 bases from J, the junction kept 7 bases outside the gene matches. Germline V gene data show CDR1 as LNHNV and CDR2 as YYDKDF (reference sequence). CDR3 coding DNA: TGTGCCACAAGGCAGGGGGCGGGTCAGCCCCAGCATTTT. Its translation: CATRQGAGQPQHF.

This clone came up once. Other nucleotide sequences from this sample produce the same CDR3. The rearrangement links TRBV19 to TRBJ1-1; D is undetermined. Germline loops: CDR1 LNHDA, CDR2 SQIVND (reference sequence). The CDR3 extends over 13 amino acids. Trimming stripped 1 base from V and 0 bases from J, with 3 bases between. CDR3 in DNA: TGTGCCAGTAGTATAGCCGTGAACACTGAAGCTTTCTTT. This codes for CASSIAVNTEAFF.

The CDR3 DNA is TGTGCCAGCAGCTTTCCCAGGGGGCGCGGCACCGGGGAGCTGTTTTTT. This codes for CASSFPRGRGTGELFF. The rearrangement links TRBV13 to TRBJ2-2; TRBD1 matches at 8 bases. CDR3 length: 16 residues. Germline loops: CDR1 PRHDT, CDR2 FYEKMQ (reference sequence). The V gene end was trimmed by 3 bases and the J gene end by 4 bases; junction bases not matched to a gene: 7.

The chain couples TRBV9 to TRBJ2-7; a possible D gene is TRBD1 (5 bases). V gave up 3 bases and J gave up 0 bases, with 13 bases separating them. The CDR3 is 15 amino acids. Germline-derived CDR1 and CDR2 are SGDLS and YYNGEE. CDR3 sequence: CASSATDFPSYEQYF. CDR3 DNA sequence: TGTGCCAGCAGCGCGACAGACTTTCCCTCCTACGAGCAGTACTTC.

This clone has just one count. This rearrangement joins TRBV30 to TRBJ2-7; 8 nucleotides line up with TRBD1. Germline V gives CDR1 GTSNPN, CDR2 SVGIG (reference sequence). The V segment lost 7 bases and the J segment 2 bases; nucleotides outside the gene matches: 4. The CDR3 loop spans 12 amino acids. The CDR3 DNA reads as TGTGCCTTTCACAGGGGGGCCTACGAGCAGTACTTC. The encoded protein is CAFHRGAYEQYF.